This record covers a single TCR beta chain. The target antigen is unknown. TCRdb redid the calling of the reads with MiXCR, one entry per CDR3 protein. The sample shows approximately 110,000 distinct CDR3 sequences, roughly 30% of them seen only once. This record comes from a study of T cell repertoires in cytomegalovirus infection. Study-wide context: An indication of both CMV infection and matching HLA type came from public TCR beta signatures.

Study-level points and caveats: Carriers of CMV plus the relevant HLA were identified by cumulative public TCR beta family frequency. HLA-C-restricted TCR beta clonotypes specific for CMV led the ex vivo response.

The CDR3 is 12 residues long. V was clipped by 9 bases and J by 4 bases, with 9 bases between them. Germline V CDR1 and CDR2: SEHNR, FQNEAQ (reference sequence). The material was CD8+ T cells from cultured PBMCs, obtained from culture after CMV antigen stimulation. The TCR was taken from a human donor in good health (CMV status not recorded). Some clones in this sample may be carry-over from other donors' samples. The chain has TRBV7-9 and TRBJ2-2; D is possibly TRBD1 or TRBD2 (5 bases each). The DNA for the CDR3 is TGTGCCAGGGGGGTCGGCACCGGGGAGCTGTTTTTT. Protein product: CARGVGTGELFF. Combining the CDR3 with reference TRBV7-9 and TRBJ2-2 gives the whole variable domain DTGVSQNPRHKITKRGQNVTFRCDPISEHNRLYWYRQTLGQGPEFLTYFQNEAQLEKSRLLSDRFSAERPKGSFSTLEIQRTEQGDSAMYLCARGVGTGELFFGEGSRLTVL.